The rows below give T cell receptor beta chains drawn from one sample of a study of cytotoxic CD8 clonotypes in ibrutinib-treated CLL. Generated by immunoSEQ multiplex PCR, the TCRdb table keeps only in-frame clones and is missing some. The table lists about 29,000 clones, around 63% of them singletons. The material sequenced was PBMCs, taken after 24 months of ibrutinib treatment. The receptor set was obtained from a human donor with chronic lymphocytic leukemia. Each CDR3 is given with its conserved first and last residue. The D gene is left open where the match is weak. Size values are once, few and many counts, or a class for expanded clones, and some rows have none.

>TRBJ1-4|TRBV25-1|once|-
TGTGCCAGCAGTCGCGGGCAGGGTGGCGAAAAACTGTTTTTT
CASSRGQGGEKLFF
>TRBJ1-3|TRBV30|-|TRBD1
TGTGCCTGGACCATACCGACAGGGTCTGGAAACACCATATATTTT
CAWTIPTGSGNTIYF
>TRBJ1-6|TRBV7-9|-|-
TGTGCCAGCAGCACCGCCTATTCACCCCTCCACTTT
CASSTAYSPLHF
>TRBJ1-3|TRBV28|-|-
TGTGCCAGCAGCCACCCCCAGGGGGGAAACACCATATATTTT
CASSHPQGGNTIYF
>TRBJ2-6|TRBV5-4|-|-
TGTGCCAGCAGCTTGGGAATGAGAGGCTCTGGGGCCAACGTCCTGACTTTC
CASSLGMRGSGANVLTF
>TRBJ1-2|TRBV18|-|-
TGTGCCAGCTCACCTTTCACCTTAAGACAGGACGGAGGCTACACCTTC
CASSPFTLRQDGGYTF
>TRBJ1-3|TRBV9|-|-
TGTGCCAGCAGCGTAGGGCAGGGAAACTCTGGAAACACCATATATTTT
CASSVGQGNSGNTIYF
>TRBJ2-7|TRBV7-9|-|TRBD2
TGTGCCAGCAGCAATAGCGGGGGGGTAGACGAGCAGTACTTC
CASSNSGGVDEQYF
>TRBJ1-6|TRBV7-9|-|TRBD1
TGTGCCAGCAGCACTGGACAGGTTTATAATTCACCCCTCCACTTT
CASSTGQVYNSPLHF
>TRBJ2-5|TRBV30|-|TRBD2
TGTGCCTGGAGTGTTGCCAGCGGGGGTTCGGAGACCCAGTACTTC
CAWSVASGGSETQYF
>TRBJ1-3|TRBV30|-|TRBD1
TGTGCCTGGGATAAGACCGGGACAGGGGGCTTAGCGGCTGGAAACACCATATATTTT
CAWDKTGTGGLAAGNTIYF
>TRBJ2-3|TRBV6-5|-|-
TGTGCCAGCAGTTCCACCACAGATACGCAGTATTTT
CASSSTTDTQYF
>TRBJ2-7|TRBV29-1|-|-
TGCAGCGTTGGAGTTCGGGCTTACCTATCCTACGAGCAGTACTTC
CSVGVRAYLSYEQYF
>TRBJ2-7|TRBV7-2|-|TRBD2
TGTGCCAGCAGCTTAGATAGCGGGGGGTACGAGCAGTACTTC
CASSLDSGGYEQYF
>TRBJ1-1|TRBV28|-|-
TGTGCCAGCCAGCCTTACATGAACACTGAAGCTTTCTTT
CASQPYMNTEAFF
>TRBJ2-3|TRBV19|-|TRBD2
TGTGCCAGTAGTATTCGGGGGGGGCCCAGCACAGATACGCAGTATTTT
CASSIRGGPSTDTQYF
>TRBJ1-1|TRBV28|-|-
TGTGCCAGCAGATGGGGGCCTCCCCGGTTTACTGAAGCTTTCTTT
CASRWGPPRFTEAFF
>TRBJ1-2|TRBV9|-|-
TGTGCCAGCGGGCGGGATCTTGGCTACACCTTC
CASGRDLGYTF
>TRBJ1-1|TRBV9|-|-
TGTGCCAGCAGTGCAACCGGGGTTACTGAAGCTTTCTTT
CASSATGVTEAFF
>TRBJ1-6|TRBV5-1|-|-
TGCGCCAGCTCCACAGGGCAATCACCCCTCCACTTT
CASSTGQSPLHF
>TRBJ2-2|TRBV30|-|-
TGTGCCTGGAGTGGATTAGGGAGAAGAAACACCGGGGAGCTGTTTTTT
CAWSGLGRRNTGELFF
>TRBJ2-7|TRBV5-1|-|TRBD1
TGCGCCAGCAGCTCCCGGACAGGGCTCTACGAGCAGTACTTC
CASSSRTGLYEQYF
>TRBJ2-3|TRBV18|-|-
TGTGCCAGCTCACCCGGGAGCTTGGATACGCAGTATTTT
CASSPGSLDTQYF
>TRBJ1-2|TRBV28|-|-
TGTGCCAGCAGTTTACGTTCAAGGGAGTACTATGGCTACACCTTC
CASSLRSREYYGYTF
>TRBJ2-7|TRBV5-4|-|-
TGTGCCAGCAGCTCTGCCGGGACACCCTACGAGCAGTACTTC
CASSSAGTPYEQYF
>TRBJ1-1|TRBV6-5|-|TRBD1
TGTGCCAGCAGCCCGCTACAGGGGGCCACTGAAGCTTTCTTT
CASSPLQGATEAFF
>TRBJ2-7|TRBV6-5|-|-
TGTGCCAGCAGCTCCCCGAAAGGAGCTGCCTACGAGCAGTACTTC
CASSSPKGAAYEQYF
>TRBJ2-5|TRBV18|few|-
TGTGCCAGCTCACCACCCGCAGGGGTTGCAGAGACCCAGTACTTC
CASSPPAGVAETQYF
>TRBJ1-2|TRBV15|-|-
TGTGCCACCAGCAGAGGACAGAACTATGGCTACACCTTC
CATSRGQNYGYTF
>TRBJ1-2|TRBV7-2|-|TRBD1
TGTGCCAGCAGCTCCAGTGGGACAGACCTTTATGGCTACACCTTC
CASSSSGTDLYGYTF
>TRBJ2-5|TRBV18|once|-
TGTGCCAGCTCGGGCAGGGGCGGAGAGACCCAGTACTTC
CASSGRGGETQYF
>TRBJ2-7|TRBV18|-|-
TGTGCCAGCTCACCGACAGTTTGGTCCTCCGAGCAGTACTTC
CASSPTVWSSEQYF
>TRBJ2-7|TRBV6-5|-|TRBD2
TGTGCCAGCAGTCCTAGCGGGGGAACCTACGAGCAGTACTTC
CASSPSGGTYEQYF
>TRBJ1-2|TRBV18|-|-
TGTGCCAGCTCACCCGGAGCGGGGAACTATGGCTACACCTTC
CASSPGAGNYGYTF
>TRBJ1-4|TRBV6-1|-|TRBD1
TGTGCCAGCAGCGACAGGGGGGAAAAACTGTTTTTT
CASSDRGEKLFF
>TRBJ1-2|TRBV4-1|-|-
TGCGCCAGCAGCCAAGATCCAACGGCTGTTTATGGCTACACCTTC
CASSQDPTAVYGYTF
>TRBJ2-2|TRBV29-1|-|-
TGCAGCGTTTATCAGCTGAACACCGGGGAGCTGTTTTTT
CSVYQLNTGELFF
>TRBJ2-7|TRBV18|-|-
TGTGCCAGCTCACCGGGGCCAGCAACCTCCTACGAGCAGTACTTC
CASSPGPATSYEQYF
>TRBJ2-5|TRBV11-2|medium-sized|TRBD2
TGTGCCAGCAGCTTAGGTTTCGGGGAGGGGGAGACCCAGTACTTC
CASSLGFGEGETQYF
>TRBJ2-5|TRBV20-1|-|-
TGCAGTGCTAGAAGGGGAGAGACCCAGTACTTC
CSARRGETQYF